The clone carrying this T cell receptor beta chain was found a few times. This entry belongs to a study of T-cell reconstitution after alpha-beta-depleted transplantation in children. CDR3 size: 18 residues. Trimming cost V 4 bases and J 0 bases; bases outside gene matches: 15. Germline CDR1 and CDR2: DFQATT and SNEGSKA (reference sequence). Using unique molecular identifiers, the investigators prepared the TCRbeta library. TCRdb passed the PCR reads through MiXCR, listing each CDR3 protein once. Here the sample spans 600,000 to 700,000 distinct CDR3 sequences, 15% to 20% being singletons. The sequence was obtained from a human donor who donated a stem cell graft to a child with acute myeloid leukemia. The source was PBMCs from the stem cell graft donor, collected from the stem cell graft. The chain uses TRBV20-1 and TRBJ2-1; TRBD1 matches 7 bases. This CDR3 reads CSATGRGLGTSSYNEQFF. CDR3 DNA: TGCAGTGCTACCGGCAGGGGGTTGGGGACGTCCTCCTACAATGAGCAGTTCTTC.